A single T cell receptor beta chain is shown here with its context. Its antigen is still unknown. The data belong to a study of T-cell reconstitution after alpha-beta-depleted transplantation in children. Whole-study findings and limits: Most T-cell counts and diversity one year after the transplant came from T cells that were newly produced. Several hundred rapidly expanded clones from non-depleted graft cells reportedly supplied alpha-beta T cells about two months post-transplant. Surviving recipient cells, namely T cells and thymic progenitors, were the source of high day-60 TCRbeta diversity in some patients.

CDR1 MDHEN and CDR2 SYDVKM come from the germline V gene. Trimming cost V 5 bases and J 4 bases; bases outside gene matches: 6. The CDR3 totals 15 residues. Preparation of the TCRbeta library was carried out with unique molecular identifiers. A single record per CDR3 protein comes from TCRdb applying MiXCR to the PCR reads. Of about 250,000 distinct CDR3 sequences in the sample, about 24% were seen once. The chain recombines TRBV28 with TRBJ2-3, with 10 bases matching TRBD2. The receptor's source is a female patient aged 2 to 10 who had a stem cell transplant for congenital amegakaryocytic thrombocytopenia, so the T cells may come from the graft donor. This specimen was PBMCs, mostly from graft donor cells, taken 360 days after TCRalphabeta/CD19-depleted stem cell transplant. In DNA, the CDR3 is TGTGCCAGCAGTCACCCACTAGCGGGATCAGATACGCAGTATTTT. Translated: CASSHPLAGSDTQYF.